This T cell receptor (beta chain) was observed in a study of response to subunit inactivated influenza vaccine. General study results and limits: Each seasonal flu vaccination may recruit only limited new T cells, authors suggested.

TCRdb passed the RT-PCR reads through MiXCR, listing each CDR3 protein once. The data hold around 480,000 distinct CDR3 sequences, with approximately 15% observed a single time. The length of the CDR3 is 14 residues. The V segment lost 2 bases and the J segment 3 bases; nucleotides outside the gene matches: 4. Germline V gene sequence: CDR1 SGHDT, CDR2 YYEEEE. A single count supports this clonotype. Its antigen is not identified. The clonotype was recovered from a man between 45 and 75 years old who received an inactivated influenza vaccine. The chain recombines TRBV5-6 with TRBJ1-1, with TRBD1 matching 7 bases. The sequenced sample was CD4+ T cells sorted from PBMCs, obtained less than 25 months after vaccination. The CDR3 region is CASSFPGGHTEAFF. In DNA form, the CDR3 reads TGTGCCAGCAGCTTCCCAGGGGGTCACACTGAAGCTTTCTTT.